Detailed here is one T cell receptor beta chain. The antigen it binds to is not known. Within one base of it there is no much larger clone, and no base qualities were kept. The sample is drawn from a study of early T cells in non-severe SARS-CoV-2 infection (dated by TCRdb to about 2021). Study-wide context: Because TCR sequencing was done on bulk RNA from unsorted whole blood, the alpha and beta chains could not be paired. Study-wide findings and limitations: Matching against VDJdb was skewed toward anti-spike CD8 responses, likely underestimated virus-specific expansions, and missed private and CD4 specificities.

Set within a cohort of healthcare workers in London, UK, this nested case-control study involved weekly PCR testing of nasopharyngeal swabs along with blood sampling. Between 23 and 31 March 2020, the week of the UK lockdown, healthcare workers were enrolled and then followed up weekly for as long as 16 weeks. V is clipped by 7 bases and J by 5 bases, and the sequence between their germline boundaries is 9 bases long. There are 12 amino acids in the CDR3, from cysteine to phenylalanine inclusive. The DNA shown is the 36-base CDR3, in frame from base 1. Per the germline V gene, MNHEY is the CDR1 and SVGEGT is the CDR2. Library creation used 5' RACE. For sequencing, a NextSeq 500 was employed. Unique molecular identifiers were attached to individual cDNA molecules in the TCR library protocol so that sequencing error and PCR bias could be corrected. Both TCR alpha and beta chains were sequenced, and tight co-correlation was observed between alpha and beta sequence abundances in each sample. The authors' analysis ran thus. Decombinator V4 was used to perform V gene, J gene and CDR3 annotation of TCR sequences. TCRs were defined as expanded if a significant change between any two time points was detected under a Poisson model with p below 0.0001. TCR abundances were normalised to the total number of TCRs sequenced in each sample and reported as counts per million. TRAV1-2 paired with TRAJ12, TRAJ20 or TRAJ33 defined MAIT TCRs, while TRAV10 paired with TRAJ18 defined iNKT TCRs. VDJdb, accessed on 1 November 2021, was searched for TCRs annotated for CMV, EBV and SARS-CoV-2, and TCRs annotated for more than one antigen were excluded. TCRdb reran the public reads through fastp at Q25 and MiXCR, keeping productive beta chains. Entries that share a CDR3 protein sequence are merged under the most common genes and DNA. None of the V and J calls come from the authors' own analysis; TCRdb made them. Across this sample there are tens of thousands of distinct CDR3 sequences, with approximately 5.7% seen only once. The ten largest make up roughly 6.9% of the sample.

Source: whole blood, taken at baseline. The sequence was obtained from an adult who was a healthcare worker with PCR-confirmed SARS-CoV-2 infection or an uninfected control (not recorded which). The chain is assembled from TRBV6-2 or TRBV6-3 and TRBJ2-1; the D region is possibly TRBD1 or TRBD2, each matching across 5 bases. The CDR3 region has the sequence CASTRGDNEQFF. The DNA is TGTGCCAGCACCCGAGGGGACAATGAGCAGTTCTTC.